The rows below give T cell receptor beta chains drawn from one sample of a study of cytomegalovirus exposure and HLA in healthy donors. The data were produced by immunoSEQ multiplex PCR, yet TCRdb's version contains in-frame clones alone and is incomplete. The sample carries 130,000 to 150,000 clones, approximately 9% recorded once. Sequenced: PBMCs. These receptors came from a male donor in good health and CMV-seronegative. Each CDR3 is given with its conserved first and last residue. The order of the fields is CDR3 protein, V gene, J gene, clone size, D gene. The D gene is left open where the match is weak. Size values are once, few and many counts, or a class for expanded clones, and some rows have none.

cdr3_aa: CASSPRDRGLRSNQPQHF
v_call: TRBV28
j_call: TRBJ1-5
clone_size: NA
d_call: TRBD1

cdr3_aa: CASSLAGQGRDTQYF
v_call: TRBV7-2
j_call: TRBJ2-3
clone_size: NA
d_call: TRBD1

cdr3_aa: CASSQDEKGGYEQYF
v_call: TRBV4-3
j_call: TRBJ2-7
clone_size: few
d_call: NA

cdr3_aa: CAWSPGGYEQYF
v_call: TRBV30
j_call: TRBJ2-7
clone_size: NA
d_call: NA

cdr3_aa: CASSSRADNQPQHF
v_call: TRBV27
j_call: TRBJ1-5
clone_size: few
d_call: NA

cdr3_aa: CASSLPGISPDTEAFF
v_call: TRBV28
j_call: TRBJ1-1
clone_size: NA
d_call: NA

cdr3_aa: CASSLQGGTMNTEAFF
v_call: TRBV11-2
j_call: TRBJ1-1
clone_size: few
d_call: NA

cdr3_aa: CASSLLPEGNTEAFF
v_call: TRBV4-3
j_call: TRBJ1-1
clone_size: few
d_call: NA

cdr3_aa: CASRRIPSSYNSPLHF
v_call: TRBV6-6
j_call: TRBJ1-6
clone_size: few
d_call: NA

cdr3_aa: CASSSGSTGTKQYF
v_call: TRBV28
j_call: TRBJ2-7
clone_size: NA
d_call: NA

cdr3_aa: CASSKGGRPSGNTIYF
v_call: TRBV4-3
j_call: TRBJ1-3
clone_size: few
d_call: NA

cdr3_aa: CASSLSGRGQTEAFF
v_call: TRBV28
j_call: TRBJ1-1
clone_size: few
d_call: TRBD1

cdr3_aa: CASSLLDRAPTDTQYF
v_call: TRBV13
j_call: TRBJ2-3
clone_size: few
d_call: TRBD1

cdr3_aa: CASSSRRLAGLTGELFF
v_call: TRBV5-1
j_call: TRBJ2-2
clone_size: few
d_call: TRBD2

cdr3_aa: CSVEGQGGRTYEQYF
v_call: TRBV29-1
j_call: TRBJ2-7
clone_size: few
d_call: NA

cdr3_aa: CASSFPGQSSNYGYTF
v_call: TRBV28
j_call: TRBJ1-2
clone_size: NA
d_call: NA

cdr3_aa: CATRGFEAFF
v_call: TRBV6-1
j_call: TRBJ1-1
clone_size: NA
d_call: NA

cdr3_aa: CASSFPSGATNEKLFF
v_call: TRBV19
j_call: TRBJ1-4
clone_size: NA
d_call: NA

cdr3_aa: CASSQAGNYGYTF
v_call: TRBV14
j_call: TRBJ1-2
clone_size: few
d_call: NA

cdr3_aa: CASRNSGSGQPQHF
v_call: TRBV25-1
j_call: TRBJ1-5
clone_size: NA
d_call: NA

cdr3_aa: CASSRPEVGTGGGTDTQYF
v_call: TRBV7-6
j_call: TRBJ2-3
clone_size: NA
d_call: NA

cdr3_aa: CASSVSPSQGQETQYF
v_call: TRBV9
j_call: TRBJ2-5
clone_size: NA
d_call: NA

cdr3_aa: CASSYSSSRFYGYTF
v_call: TRBV6-5
j_call: TRBJ1-2
clone_size: few
d_call: NA

cdr3_aa: CASSKGILADFTDTQYF
v_call: TRBV2
j_call: TRBJ2-3
clone_size: few
d_call: TRBD2

cdr3_aa: CASSLKGQGRGGSYNEQFF
v_call: TRBV11-2
j_call: TRBJ2-1
clone_size: NA
d_call: TRBD2

cdr3_aa: CASMLGRRDQPQHF
v_call: TRBV28
j_call: TRBJ1-5
clone_size: NA
d_call: NA

cdr3_aa: CASSGWVESETFF
v_call: TRBV7-3
j_call: TRBJ1-1
clone_size: few
d_call: NA

cdr3_aa: CASSRVSGAQETQYF
v_call: TRBV18
j_call: TRBJ2-5
clone_size: few
d_call: TRBD2

cdr3_aa: CASRSRKGAYGYTF
v_call: TRBV6-1
j_call: TRBJ1-2
clone_size: NA
d_call: NA

cdr3_aa: CASSLVRGDYEQYF
v_call: TRBV7-2
j_call: TRBJ2-7
clone_size: NA
d_call: NA

cdr3_aa: CASSQGLAGGSTDTQYF
v_call: TRBV5-1
j_call: TRBJ2-3
clone_size: NA
d_call: TRBD2